This T cell receptor beta chain was sequenced in a study of T cell responses to AZD1222 COVID-19 vaccine. Overall study context: Second-dose recipients at about 4 or about 12 weeks were treated as one pooled group.

Trimming took 4 bases from V and 4 from J; bases not matched to a gene: 6. CDR3 size: 14 residues. The germline CDR1 and CDR2 sequences are MNHEY and SVGEGT. Data came from immunoSEQ multiplex PCR; TCRdb stores just in-frame clones and leaves some out. The sample has 75,000 to 90,000 clones, about 82% seen once. This receptor was taken from an adult in good health. The chain uses TRBV6-2 or TRBV6-3 and TRBJ1-2; 7 nucleotides align to TRBD1. The sequencing here drew on peripheral blood, taken on day 0 of AZD1222 vaccination. The CDR3 protein is CASSSADRIYGYTF. The CDR3 coding sequence is TGTGCCAGCAGTTCGGCGGACAGGATCTATGGCTACACCTTC.